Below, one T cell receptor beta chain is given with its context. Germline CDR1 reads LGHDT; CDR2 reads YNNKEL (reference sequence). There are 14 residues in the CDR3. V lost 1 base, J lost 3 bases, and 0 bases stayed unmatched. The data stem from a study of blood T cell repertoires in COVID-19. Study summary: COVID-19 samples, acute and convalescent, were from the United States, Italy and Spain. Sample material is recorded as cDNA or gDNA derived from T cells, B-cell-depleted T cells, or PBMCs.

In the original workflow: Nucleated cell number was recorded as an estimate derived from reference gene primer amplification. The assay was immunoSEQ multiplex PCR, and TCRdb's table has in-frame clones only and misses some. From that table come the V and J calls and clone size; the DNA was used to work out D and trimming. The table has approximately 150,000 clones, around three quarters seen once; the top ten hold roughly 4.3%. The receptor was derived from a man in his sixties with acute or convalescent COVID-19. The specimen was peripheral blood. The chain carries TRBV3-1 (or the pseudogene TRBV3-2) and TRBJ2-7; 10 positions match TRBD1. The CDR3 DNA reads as TGTGCCAGCAGCCAAGGGACAGGGGGCTACGAGCAGTACTTC. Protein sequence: CASSQGTGGYEQYF.